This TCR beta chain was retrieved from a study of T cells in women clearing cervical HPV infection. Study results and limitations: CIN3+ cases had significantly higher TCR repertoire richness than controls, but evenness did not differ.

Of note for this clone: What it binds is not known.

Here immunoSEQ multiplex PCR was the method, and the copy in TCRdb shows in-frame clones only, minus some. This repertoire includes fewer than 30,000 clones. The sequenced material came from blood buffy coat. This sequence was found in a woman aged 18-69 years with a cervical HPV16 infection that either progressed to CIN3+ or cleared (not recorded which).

The chain's CDR3 is CASSPHLGPNEKLFF. CDR3 bases read: TGTGCCAGTAGTCCCCACCTAGGTCCGAATGAAAAG. The V gene is TRBV19, the J gene TRBJ2-2; no clear D. The read comes to an end 3 residues before the CDR3 does, leaving the germline J gene to fill in the end. The CDR3 totals 15 residues. Germline CDR1 LNHDA, CDR2 SQIVND (reference sequence).